This TCR beta chain was captured in a study of blood T cell repertoires in COVID-19. Measured with immunoSEQ multiplex PCR; TCRdb has only the in-frame clones, and not every one. The table shows under 250,000 clones, with around 83% occurring only once. From germline, CDR1 is SNHLY and CDR2 FYNNEI. This CDR3 spans 14 amino acids. The J segment lost 6 bases and the V segment lost 1 base, leaving 1 base of the junction unmatched. The chain couples TRBV2 to TRBJ2-1; 9 nucleotides line up with TRBD1. Sequenced: peripheral blood. This sequence originates from a young man who had recovered from COVID-19. For the CDR3, the DNA is TGTGCCAGCAGTGAAGAGACAGGGGGCAATGAGCAGTTCTTC. This sequence encodes CASSEETGGNEQFF. Looking up the rest from reference TRBV2 and TRBJ2-1 gives the full variable domain: EPEVTQTPSHQVTQMGQEVILRCVPISNHLYFYWYRQILGQKVEFLVSFYNNEISEKSEIFDDQFSVERPDGSNFTLKIRSTKLEDSAMYFCASSEETGGNEQFFGPGTRLTVL.